This TCR beta chain was found in a study of blood T cell repertoires in COVID-19. Concerning this clone: Additional DNA sequences in this sample encode the identical CDR3.

With V trimmed by 4 bases and J by 4 bases, 1 base remained unmatched. The CDR3 covers 13 residues. Profiling relied on immunoSEQ multiplex PCR, and the TCRdb table lists in-frame clones only, not all of them. The sample has about 200,000 clones, 86% seen once. This chain uses TRBV12-3 or TRBV12-4 with TRBJ1-5; the match to TRBD1 covers 7 bases. The source material was peripheral blood. This sequence was found in a woman aged 70-85 years with acute or convalescent COVID-19. The CDR3: CASSWTGNQPQHF. The CDR3 DNA reads TGTGCCAGCAGTTGGACAGGAAATCAGCCCCAGCATTTT.